The subject of this entry is one T cell receptor (beta chain). The antigen is undetermined. Every specimen provided about 1-10 million cryopreserved PBMC before DNA extraction took place. The data originate from a study of long-term antiretroviral therapy in people with HIV. Overall study findings and caveats: The data indicate that diversity increased after ART but remained below transplant donor controls. Dominance of pre-ART expanded clones persisted, fluctuating and often declining after ART.

Researchers report immunoSEQ v3.0 was run at survey level. The method was immunoSEQ multiplex PCR; TCRdb's version includes in-frame clones alone and lacks a portion of them. The table records approximately 26,000 clones, 85% to 90% of them present only once. Trimming removed 3 bases at V and 4 bases at J, with 13 bases between. This CDR3 comprises 15 residues. The germline V gene has CDR1 SEHNR and CDR2 FQNEAQ (reference sequence). This receptor was taken from a woman aged 18 to 35 with HIV. The genes are TRBV7-9 and TRBJ2-1, with D maybe TRBD2 (6 bases). Sequencing was performed on unsorted PBMCs, taken 1.8 years after starting antiretroviral therapy. The CDR3 loop is CASSLGDSSYNEQFF. The CDR3 nucleotides read TGTGCCAGCAGCTTGGGGGACTCCTCATACAATGAGCAGTTCTTC.